This record concerns one TCR beta chain sequence. Its antigen remains unknown. These data are taken from a study of cytomegalovirus exposure and HLA in healthy donors. Study-wide context: The same platform was used for the 100 to 150 validation repertoires and the 650 to 800 first-cohort repertoires, a later analysis reported. Whole-study findings and limits: Cytomegalovirus status was reportedly diagnosed by the classifier with high sensitivity and specificity. In vitro checks showed that a few CMV-associated chains really do target CMV antigens.

Produced via immunoSEQ multiplex PCR; TCRdb's table is partial and in-frame only. The profile shows some 77,000 clones, around 96% of them singletons. V was pared by 11 bases and J by 5 bases, with 18 bases between. Germline V gene data show CDR1 as MNHNS and CDR2 as SASEGT. The CDR3 contains 13 residues. Sample: PBMCs. This receptor was identified in a man aged 18 to 29 in good health and CMV-seropositive. The genes are TRBV6-1 and TRBJ1-2; no clear D gene. The CDR3 region is CAHDRGDLYGYTF. DNA for the CDR3: TGTGCCCATGACCGGGGAGACCTATATGGCTACACCTTC.